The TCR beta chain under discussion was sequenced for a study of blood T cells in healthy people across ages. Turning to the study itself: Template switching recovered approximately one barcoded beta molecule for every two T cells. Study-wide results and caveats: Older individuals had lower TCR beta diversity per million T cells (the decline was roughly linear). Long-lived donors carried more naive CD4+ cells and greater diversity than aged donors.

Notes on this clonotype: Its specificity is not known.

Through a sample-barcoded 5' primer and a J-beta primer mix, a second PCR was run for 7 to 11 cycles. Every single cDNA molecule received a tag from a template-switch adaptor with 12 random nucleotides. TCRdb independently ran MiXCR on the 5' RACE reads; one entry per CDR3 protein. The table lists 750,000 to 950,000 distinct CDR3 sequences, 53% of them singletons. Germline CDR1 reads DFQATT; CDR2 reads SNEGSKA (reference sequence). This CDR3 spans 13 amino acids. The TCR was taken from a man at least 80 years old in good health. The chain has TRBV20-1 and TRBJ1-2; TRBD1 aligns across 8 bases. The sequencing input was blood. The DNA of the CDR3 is TGCAATGCCAAGACAGGGGCCAACTATGGCTACACCTTC. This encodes CNAKTGANYGYTF.